The clone carrying this T cell receptor beta chain has more than one count but fewer than ten. These data are taken from a study of identical twins. TCRdb reanalysed the 5' RACE reads using MiXCR and keeps one entry per CDR3 protein. This table has some 900,000 distinct CDR3 sequences, around an eighth appearing once. This CDR3 has 15 amino acids. With 6 bases clipped from V and 7 bases from J, the junction kept 10 bases outside the gene matches. Germline V gene lookup returns CDR1 MNHNS and CDR2 SASEGT. These sequences were also reported in another study, on yellow fever vaccine responses in identical twins.

The TCR originated in a woman under 30 in good health. The genes are TRBV6-1 and TRBJ2-1, with TRBD1 matching 9 bases. Sequencing was done on a sample of PBMCs. The CDR3 region is CASRTTGGPINEQFF. In DNA, the CDR3 is TGTGCCAGCAGGACCACAGGGGGCCCGATAAATGAGCAGTTCTTC.